The next 31 T cell receptor beta chains were all read from a single sample in a study of T cell repertoires in cytomegalovirus infection. TCRdb reprocessed the reads via MiXCR and lists one record per CDR3 protein. The table lists 510,000 or so distinct CDR3 sequences, 26% of them singletons. Sequenced input: PBMCs. These receptors were obtained from a human donor in good health (CMV status not recorded). Some clones in this sample may be carry-over from other donors' samples.

V is TRBV24-1 and J is TRBJ1-5; D uncertain. Germline V gene lookup returns CDR1 KGHDR and CDR2 SFDVKD. Deletions cut 4 bases from V and 9 bases from J, with 9 bases between. The CDR3 totals 12 residues. In DNA form, the CDR3 reads TGTGCCACCAGTGAGGAGTTGGGGCCCCAGCATTTT. It translates to CATSEELGPQHF.

This clonotype has more than one count but fewer than ten. V and J are TRBV6-4 and TRBJ2-3; weak D call: TRBD2 (6 bases). Trimming took off 5 bases at V and 6 bases at J, with 12 bases between the two ends. CDR1 and CDR2 from the germline V gene are MRHNA and SNTAGT. This CDR3 spans 13 amino acids. The CDR3 DNA follows: TGTGCCAGCAGTCGCGGGGTTTCTGATACGCAGTATTTT. This encodes CASSRGVSDTQYF.

The CDR3 loop reads CASSSLVLGGMTQYF. The CDR3 DNA reads as TGTGCCAGCAGTTCCCTAGTTCTCGGGGGGATGACCCAGTACTTC. This sequence joins TRBV6-6 and TRBJ2-5; 7 positions agree with TRBD2. The CDR3 is 15 amino acids. Germline values: CDR1 MNHNY, CDR2 SVGAGI (reference sequence). The J segment lost 7 bases and the V segment lost 4 bases, leaving 12 bases of the junction unmatched.

The table lists this clonotype with a few counts. The rearrangement links TRBV6-2 or TRBV6-3 to TRBJ2-7; no firm D call. V was cut by 0 bases and J by 6 bases, with 12 bases left in between. The CDR3 totals 14 residues. Germline CDR1 reads MNHEY; CDR2 reads SVGEGT. The CDR3, as DNA: TGTGCCAGCAGTTACTCGAGCAAGAAAGGCGAGCAGTACGTC. This sequence encodes CASSYSSKKGEQYV.

This clonotype occurred a few times. As DNA, the CDR3 is TGTGCCAGCAGTGCCCCGGGACTAGCAACCGAGCAGTACTTC. Its protein product is CASSAPGLATEQYF. The gene calls are TRBV6-2 or TRBV6-3 and TRBJ2-7, with 9 bases that match TRBD2. Germline values: CDR1 MNHEY, CDR2 SVGEGT. After removal of 5 bases from V and 6 bases from J, the junction contained 8 bases not matched to a gene. The CDR3 length is 14 residues.

This clonotype has a handful of counts. The chain carries TRBV7-2 and TRBJ2-7; no definite D call. V dropped 3 bases and J dropped 4 bases, with 13 bases sitting between them. Per the germline V gene, CDR1 is SGHTA and CDR2 is FQGNSA. The CDR3 extends over 14 amino acids. CDR3 sequence (DNA): TGTGCCAGCAGCTTTTATAGAGAAACGTACGAGCAGTACTTC. Translated, it gives CASSFYRETYEQYF.

This clonotype was detected many times. This chain uses TRBV6-2 or TRBV6-3 with TRBJ2-1; no definite D call. The CDR3 length is 14 residues. Germline V gene sequence: CDR1 MNHEY, CDR2 SVGEGT. Trimming pared 0 bases from V and 0 bases from J, leaving 3 bases between. The CDR3: CASSYSASYNEQFF. The CDR3 region has the DNA TGTGCCAGCAGTTACTCTGCCTCCTACAATGAGCAGTTCTTC.

This clonotype showed up just once. The V and J genes are TRBV28 and TRBJ1-6, with TRBD1 matching 9 bases. V gave up 5 bases and J gave up 1 base; unmatched junction bases: 6. The CDR3 totals 17 residues. The germline V gene has CDR1 MDHEN and CDR2 SYDVKM. In DNA form, the CDR3 reads TGTGCCAGCAGTCATACAGGGGGCGCGTCCTATAATTCACCCCTCCACTTT. Amino acids: CASSHTGGASYNSPLHF.

This clonotype appeared a few times. V usage is TRBV7-8 and J usage is TRBJ2-1; D gene uncertain. V was pared by 3 bases and J by 5 bases, with 14 bases between. The germline V gene has CDR1 SGHVS and CDR2 FQNEAQ. The CDR3 is 15 amino acids. The CDR3 region is CASSFHDWPHNEQFF. Written as DNA, the CDR3 is TGTGCCAGCAGCTTCCATGACTGGCCCCACAATGAGCAGTTCTTC.

At least ten counts were recorded for this clonotype. V is TRBV7-2 and J is TRBJ1-6; TRBD1 matches at 9 bases. Trimming removed 5 bases from V and 8 bases from J; junction bases left unmatched: 10. Germline assignment: CDR1 SGHTA and CDR2 FQGNSA. The CDR3 is 16 residues long. For the CDR3, the DNA is TGTGCCAGCAGCCCCCAGATTGGACAGGGGTATTCACCCCTCCACTTT. Translated: CASSPQIGQGYSPLHF.

Points on this clonotype: Relative to the germline gene, one junction end is altered; a read error may explain this. The chain links TRBV10-3 to TRBJ2-2; 11 nucleotides line up with TRBD2. The length of the CDR3 is 15 residues. Germline assignment: CDR1 ENHRY and CDR2 SYGVKD. This CDR3 reads CVITQLAGVTGELFF. DNA of the CDR3: TGTGTCATCACCCAACTAGCGGGAGTTACCGGGGAGCTGTTTTTT.

This clonotype was recorded a few times. The chain couples TRBV6-2 or TRBV6-3 to TRBJ2-7, with 11 bases matching TRBD2. V shed 6 bases, J shed 3 bases, and the junction held 7 bases outside the gene matches. Germline V gene data show CDR1 as MNHEY and CDR2 as SVGEGT. This CDR3 has 15 residues. The CDR3 DNA follows: TGTGCCAGCAGCCCGACTAGCGGGATTTTCTACGAGCAGTACGTC. Its protein is CASSPTSGIFYEQYV.

This clonotype was observed a few times. The chain carries TRBV5-6 and TRBJ2-6, with D perhaps TRBD2 (5 bases). Per the germline V gene, CDR1 is SGHDT and CDR2 is YYEEEE. This CDR3 has 14 residues. Trimming cost V 7 bases and J 4 bases, with 12 bases left between them. The CDR3 spells CASRAAAGANVLTF. CDR3 sequence (DNA): TGTGCCAGCCGGGCAGCGGCCGGGGCCAACGTCCTGACTTTC.

This clonotype was found a few times. The J gene is TRBJ2-7, the V gene TRBV6-2 or TRBV6-3, with D maybe TRBD1 (5 bases). Germline V CDR1 and CDR2: MNHEY, SVGEGT. Trimming stripped 4 bases from V and 2 bases from J, with 12 bases between. The CDR3 sequence is 14 residues long. The chain's CDR3 is CASSSVGATYEQYF. Written as DNA, the CDR3 is TGTGCCAGCAGTTCGGTAGGGGCAACCTACGAGCAGTACTTC.

This clonotype was observed at least ten times. V gene TRBV7-2 combines with J gene TRBJ1-6; 8 nucleotides line up with TRBD1. Trimming took 5 bases from V and 12 from J; bases not matched to a gene: 9. The CDR3 runs 14 residues. Per the germline V gene, CDR1 is SGHTA and CDR2 is FQGNSA. DNA of the CDR3: TGTGCCAGCAGCGCCCAAACAGGGGGGAGACCCCTCCACTTT. It encodes CASSAQTGGRPLHF.

The sample holds a few counts of this clonotype. CDR3 amino acids: CASSPGTRGNEQYF. The CDR3 region has the DNA TGTGCCAGCAGCCCCGGGACTAGGGGGAACGAGCAGTACTTC. The rearrangement uses TRBV7-9 and TRBJ2-7; 8 bases fit TRBD2. V shed 5 bases, J shed 5 bases, and the junction held 8 bases outside the gene matches. The germline V gene encodes CDR1 SEHNR and CDR2 FQNEAQ (reference sequence). This CDR3 has 14 amino acids.

The chain carries TRBV12-3 or TRBV12-4 and TRBJ2-2; 11 bases are shared with TRBD2. Losses at the gene ends were 1 base for V and 6 bases for J; bases not matched to a gene: 1. This CDR3 has 15 residues. CDR3: CASSLGTSGSGELFF. CDR3 nucleotides: TGTGCCAGCAGTTTAGGGACTAGCGGGTCCGGGGAGCTGTTTTTT.

There are a few counts of this clonotype. The chain joins TRBV6-1 to TRBJ2-1; 10 nucleotides match TRBD2. Germline CDR1 and CDR2: MNHNS and SASEGT. The CDR3 extends over 14 amino acids. The junction had 3 bases not matched to a gene; V was cut back by 7 bases and J by 3 bases. The CDR3 sequence is CASTAGGNYNEQFF. Here the CDR3 DNA reads TGTGCCAGCACAGCGGGAGGGAACTACAATGAGCAGTTCTTC.

The V gene is TRBV3-1, the J gene TRBJ1-1, with D possibly matching TRBD1 (6 bases). The CDR3 sequence is 15 residues long. Trimming pared 4 bases from V and 7 bases from J, leaving 19 bases between. Germline loops: CDR1 LGHDT, CDR2 YNNKEL (reference sequence). Here the CDR3 DNA reads TGTGCCAGCAGCCTGCGGGGCAGGGGCGGCGGTGAAGCTTTCTTT. It codes for CASSLRGRGGGEAFF.

This clonotype came up many times. The gene calls are TRBV6-1 and TRBJ1-1; TRBD1 agrees at 8 bases. The CDR3 is 12 residues long. The V segment lost 6 bases and the J segment 6 bases; nucleotides outside the gene matches: 3. The germline CDR1 and CDR2 sequences are MNHNS and SASEGT. The CDR3 nucleotides read TGTGCCAGCAGCATGACAGGGGCTGAAGCTTTCTTT. It yields the protein CASSMTGAEAFF.

This clonotype was counted ten times or more. In DNA, the CDR3 is TGTGCCAGCAGCTCAAAAGTCGTGAATGAGCAGTTCTTC. It is translated as CASSSKVVNEQFF. This sequence joins TRBV7-2 and TRBJ2-1; D uncertain. The CDR3 runs 13 residues. Germline V gene data show CDR1 as SGHTA and CDR2 as FQGNSA. Trimming stripped 4 bases from V and 7 bases from J, with 11 bases between.

V usage is TRBV18 and J usage is TRBJ2-1; a weak D match, TRBD2 (6 bases). V shed 1 base and J shed 5 bases, with 12 bases lying between them. CDR3 size: 15 residues. Germline V gives CDR1 KGHSH, CDR2 LQKENI. The DNA of the CDR3 is TGTGCCAGCTCACCACGCGGGACGATCGACAATGAGCAGTTCTTC. It specifies CASSPRGTIDNEQFF.

V gene TRBV28 combines with J gene TRBJ2-7; D is ambiguous. Trimming cost V 7 bases and J 0 bases, with 19 bases left between them. The V gene's germline CDR1 is MDHEN and CDR2 SYDVKM. The CDR3 has 16 amino acids. The CDR3 protein is CASTPDTPPSSYEQYF. For the CDR3, the DNA is TGTGCCAGCACCCCTGATACTCCGCCGAGCTCCTACGAGCAGTACTTC.

This clonotype was picked up many times. The V gene is TRBV7-8, the J gene TRBJ2-3; 8 nucleotides line up with TRBD1. J gave up 2 bases and V 4 bases, and 8 bases lay outside the gene matches. Germline V gives CDR1 SGHVS, CDR2 FQNEAQ. The CDR3 loop spans 16 amino acids. The CDR3 loop reads CASSYLGQGNTDTQYF. The CDR3 DNA reads as TGTGCCAGCAGCTACCTAGGACAGGGTAACACAGATACGCAGTATTTT. Complete variable domain (other parts from reference TRBV7-8 and TRBJ2-3): GAGVSQSPRYKVAKRGQDVALRCDPISGHVSLFWYQQALGQGPEFLTYFQNEAQLDKSGLPSDRFFAERPEGSVSTLKIQRTQQEDSAVYLCASSYLGQGNTDTQYFGPGTRLTVL.

The rearrangement uses TRBV12-3 or TRBV12-4 and TRBJ2-7; D unresolved. Trimming pared 1 base from V and 2 bases from J, leaving 3 bases between. The CDR3 loop spans 12 amino acids. The CDR3 here is CASSLDPYEQYV. The CDR3 region has the DNA TGTGCCAGCAGTTTAGACCCCTACGAGCAGTACGTC.

This clonotype was recorded a few times. The J gene is TRBJ2-3, the V gene TRBV6-2 or TRBV6-3; a weak D match, TRBD2 (5 bases). The germline V gene encodes CDR1 MNHEY and CDR2 SVGEGT. V lost 0 bases and J 9 bases, leaving 13 bases between the germline ends. This CDR3 contains 14 residues. This CDR3 is CASSYSVEGVTQYF. The DNA of the CDR3 is TGTGCCAGCAGTTACTCGGTCGAGGGAGTAACGCAGTATTTT.

Ten or more counts support this clonotype. V usage is TRBV7-9 and J usage is TRBJ2-3; D not certain. Per germline, CDR1 SEHNR and CDR2 FQNEAQ (reference sequence). Trimming left V 5 bases short and J 2 bases short, with 14 bases between. This CDR3 spans 15 amino acids. In DNA, the CDR3 is TGTGCCAGCAGCACTCTGGTCATCCCCACAGATACGCAGTATTTT. It yields the protein CASSTLVIPTDTQYF.

This clonotype was found a few times. The chain uses TRBV12-3 or TRBV12-4 and TRBJ1-1; D gene ambiguous. The CDR3 totals 12 residues. V dropped 0 bases and J dropped 8 bases, with 7 bases sitting between them. The CDR3 sequence is CASSLALREAFF. DNA of the CDR3: TGTGCCAGCAGTTTAGCCCTTCGAGAAGCTTTCTTT.

This clonotype was detected ten times or more. The chain uses TRBV7-9 and TRBJ2-1; 7 nucleotides align to TRBD2. CDR3 size: 16 residues. Germline V gene data show CDR1 as SEHNR and CDR2 as FQNEAQ (reference sequence). After removal of 5 bases from V and 6 bases from J, the junction contained 13 bases not matched to a gene. CDR3 nucleotide sequence: TGTGCCAGCAGCCGACGCCCGGGAGGCCAAGGCAATGAGCAGTTCTTC. It encodes CASSRRPGGQGNEQFF.

In its sample, this clonotype was seen a few times. This chain connects TRBV12-3 or TRBV12-4 to TRBJ1-2; the D gene is possibly TRBD1 (5 bases). CDR3 size: 13 residues. The ends were cut back, 3 bases at V and 3 bases at J, with 8 bases in the middle. CDR3 residues: CASSFWGDYGYTF. For the CDR3, the DNA is TGTGCCAGCAGTTTTTGGGGGGACTATGGCTACACCTTC.

This clonotype has only a few counts. V and J are TRBV19 and TRBJ2-3; D uncertain. Germline assignment: CDR1 LNHDA and CDR2 SQIVND (reference sequence). The V and J ends lost 7 bases and 2 bases respectively, with 10 bases between them. The CDR3 totals 13 residues. CDR3 sequence (DNA): TGTGCCAGTACACGGACCCCCACAGATACGCAGTATTTT. Residues: CASTRTPTDTQYF.